This T cell receptor (beta chain) was documented in a study of shared clonotypes between healthy human individuals (dated by TCRdb to about 2020). With regard to the full study: A couple of women and three men aged 18 to 49 years were included in the cohort. Per donor, three plates each were used for CD4 naive and CD4 memory, two for CD8 naive, and one for CD8 memory. To estimate repertoire size and how much clonotype sharing occurs between individuals, the study deeply sequenced the blood TCR repertoires of roughly 5 healthy adults. Different laboratories and diverse techniques were used to prepare libraries and sequence TCR repertoires, to increase sequencing depth and limit assay-specific biases. Each donor's leukapheresis produced roughly between roughly 0.85 and 9.5 billion PBMCs. The investigation overall reported the following: Naive subsets generally had larger estimated clonotype richness than memory subsets did. Across a handful of donors, roughly 5% of naive CD4, over 3% of naive CD8, around 2.1% of memory CD4, and 0.3% to 0.45% of memory CD8 clonotypes were shared. Rarefaction of sorted-subset datasets indicated incomplete sequencing despite the large sequencing depth. Pairwise subsampling led to the expectation that sequencing depth would affect the degree of clonotype sharing among donors. Sampling was limited to blood, and TCR repertoires in tissue likely differ from TCR repertoires in blood. The small number of donors limited the genetic and exposure-history diversity represented. Higher generation probabilities were observed for clonotypes shared by all four sorted-subset donors than for non-shared clonotypes.

Using the deep immunoSEQ assay, TCR CDR3 regions were amplified from genomic DNA by multiplex PCR. Extracted genomic DNA from each cell subset was distributed evenly across all wells of several immunoSEQ 96-well plates, and each plate was treated as a replicate. For sorted subsets, approximately 200 ng of genomic DNA, equivalent to roughly 30,000 T cell genomes, went into each replicate PCR. Purified libraries were measured with a Qubit 3.0 fluorometer, size-checked on a Bioanalyzer 2100, and measured again with the KAPA Library Quantification kit. Every immunoSEQ 96-well plate was sequenced on a dedicated single-read 150-cycle Illumina NextSeq 550 flow cell. In the authors' own workflow: The immunoSEQ output contained only junctional sequences without quality scores, so filtering could not match that applied to full-length reads. Sequences were annotated with PyIR, a Python wrapper for IgBLAST v1.9, and V/J genes and CDR3 were assigned using IMGT germline references. Reads were filtered out if the reads had weak V/J assignments (E-value above 1e-6), no CDR3, stop codons, out-of-frame junctions, or ambiguous translated residues. V3J clonotypes were defined as sequences sharing an identical inferred V gene, J gene, and CDR3 amino acid sequence. The percentage overlap between two repertoires was calculated by dividing the number of shared unique clonotypes by the size of the smaller repertoire. RTK rarefaction, the Chao1 estimator, and Recon v2.1 estimates of unobserved clonotypes were used to assess repertoire richness. Generation probabilities for all TCRbeta clonotypes obtained by the gDNA method from a handful of donors were computed using OLGA. Drawn from immuneACCESS, this table holds only the in-frame rearrangements with V and J called that TCRdb kept. Clones are partly lost; checked studies trace under half to an unresolved V gene and leave the rest unexplained. V, J and clone size reflect that table, while D and trimming were determined from the DNA. Recorded for this sample are about 1.5 million clones; around 98% of them occurred a single time. The top ten clonotypes cover 0.4% to 0.55% of the sample.

Healthy HIV-negative adults with no recently reported acute infections or vaccinations were included as donors. Every donor was a Caucasian adult residing in Nashville, Tennessee, USA. CD4+ T cells were enriched by magnetic negative selection, after which naive cells were positively selected on CD45RA and the negative fraction was taken as the memory subset. Blood was obtained by leukapheresis, after which PBMCs were separated by Ficoll-Histopaque density gradient centrifugation and cryopreserved in liquid nitrogen vapor phase. Analytical flow cytometry was used to check the purity and quantity of each magnetically sorted T cell population. Each sorted fraction had its genomic DNA isolated and then quantified by UV absorbance on a Nanodrop 2000c. In regard to this clone: Its target antigen remains unknown. Nothing much larger sits one base from this clone, and base qualities are not available.

V was cut back by 7 bases and J by 0 bases, leaving a gap of 9 bases between them. From the cysteine up to the phenylalanine, the CDR3 has a length of 13 residues. The entry retains the CDR3 DNA only, 39 bases that are in frame from base 1. Via the germline V gene, CDR1 is ENHRY and CDR2 SYGVKD. Source material: naive CD4+ T cells sorted from blood. This specimen's cell subset or site label, per the study, means: CD45RA+ positively selected. The rearrangement combines TRBV10-3 with TRBJ1-1; the D region possibly corresponds to TRBD1 (6 bases align). This TCR was recovered from a man aged 25-45 years in good health. The DNA sequence is as follows: TGTGCCATCAAGGGGGACCTGAACACTGAAGCTTTCTTT. Its coded protein is CAIKGDLNTEAFF.